This T cell receptor (beta chain) is from a study of T cell repertoires in cytomegalovirus infection. Study-level results: Clonotypes of TCR beta that were HLA-C-restricted and CMV-specific dominated the ex vivo response. Summed public TCR beta family frequency identified CMV carriers bearing the relevant HLA.

TCRdb itself ran the reads through MiXCR, one entry per CDR3 protein. The sample has a few hundred thousand distinct CDR3 sequences; 30% to 40% are singletons. The germline V gene encodes CDR1 SEHNR and CDR2 FQNEAQ (reference sequence). This CDR3 region has 15 residues. With 5 bases removed from V and 0 bases from J, the gap between germline ends came to 8 bases. This clonotype was observed a handful of times. Its antigen is undetermined. This material consisted of cultured PBMCs, taken from culture after CMV antigen stimulation. The rearrangement joins TRBV7-9 to TRBJ2-6, with D uncertain. The clonotype comes from a human donor in good health (CMV status not recorded). Some clones in this sample may be carry-over from other donors' samples. CDR3 bases: TGTGCCAGCAGCGATTGGAGCTCTGGGGCCAACGTCCTGACTTTC. It encodes CASSDWSSGANVLTF.